A selection of T cell receptor beta chains follows, all from one sample in a study of shared T cell receptors in the human thymus. Data came from immunoSEQ multiplex PCR; TCRdb stores just in-frame clones and leaves some out. The repertoire has 63,000 or so clones, 90% to 95% of them found once; the top ten carry about 0.03%. Material: thymocytes. The receptors were sampled from a human donor. Each CDR3 is given with its conserved first and last residue. A D gene is named only where the DNA matches it firmly. Size is omitted from some rows. Given values are once, few, many or a class for expanded clones.

clone size: once; V gene: TRBV5-1; J gene: TRBJ2-5; D gene: NA; CDR3 DNA: TGCGCCAGCAGCTTGCGGGGCGGCCTCCAAGAGACCCAGTACTTC; CDR3 protein: CASSLRGGLQETQYF
clone size: NA; V gene: TRBV6-5; J gene: TRBJ1-1; D gene: NA; CDR3 DNA: TGTGCCAGCAGTTACCCGGGACGTGGGACTGAAGCTTTCTTT; CDR3 protein: CASSYPGRGTEAFF
clone size: NA; V gene: TRBV25-1; J gene: TRBJ1-2; D gene: NA; CDR3 DNA: TGTGCCAGCAGTGAGCCAGGGCCAGGTTCTTTCGGCTATGGCTACACCTTC; CDR3 protein: CASSEPGPGSFGYGYTF
clone size: NA; V gene: TRBV6-5; J gene: TRBJ1-2; D gene: NA; CDR3 DNA: TGTGCCAGCAGTTACTCTTTGGGGAAGCGGGGCTACACCTTC; CDR3 protein: CASSYSLGKRGYTF
clone size: NA; V gene: TRBV18; J gene: TRBJ1-1; D gene: NA; CDR3 DNA: TGTGCCAGCTCACGTGGTCTTCCGATCATGAACACTGAAGCTTTCTTT; CDR3 protein: CASSRGLPIMNTEAFF
clone size: NA; V gene: TRBV19; J gene: TRBJ2-7; D gene: TRBD1; CDR3 DNA: TGTGCCAGTAGACGACAGGGGGTGGGTAGCGGCTACGAGCAGTACTTC; CDR3 protein: CASRRQGVGSGYEQYF
clone size: NA; V gene: TRBV5-1; J gene: TRBJ2-7; D gene: NA; CDR3 DNA: TGCGCCAGCAGCTTGGCCCTGGACACTTTCTACGAGCAGTACTTC; CDR3 protein: CASSLALDTFYEQYF
clone size: NA; V gene: TRBV4-2; J gene: TRBJ2-7; D gene: TRBD1; CDR3 DNA: TGTGCCAGCAGCCTAAACACCCGACCGGGACAGAGGTACTTC; CDR3 protein: CASSLNTRPGQRYF
clone size: NA; V gene: TRBV4-3; J gene: TRBJ2-3; D gene: NA; CDR3 DNA: TGCGCCAGCAGCCACTCGGGGGTGACCACAGATACGCAGTATTTT; CDR3 protein: CASSHSGVTTDTQYF
clone size: NA; V gene: TRBV2; J gene: TRBJ1-3; D gene: NA; CDR3 DNA: TGTGCCAGCAGGCTGGGATCCATCTCTGGAAACACCATATATTTT; CDR3 protein: CASRLGSISGNTIYF
clone size: NA; V gene: TRBV27; J gene: TRBJ2-3; D gene: NA; CDR3 DNA: TGTGCCAGCAGATTCATTACCCAACAGGGCCCAGATACGCAGTATTTT; CDR3 protein: CASRFITQQGPDTQYF
clone size: few; V gene: TRBV4-3; J gene: TRBJ1-1; D gene: NA; CDR3 DNA: TGCGCCAGCAGCCCAAGGGGTTCAGATACTGAAGCTTTCTTT; CDR3 protein: CASSPRGSDTEAFF
clone size: NA; V gene: TRBV4-3; J gene: TRBJ1-2; D gene: NA; CDR3 DNA: TGCGCCAGCAGCCAAGAAAGCCTATATCGTGGCTACACCTTC; CDR3 protein: CASSQESLYRGYTF
clone size: NA; V gene: TRBV28; J gene: TRBJ1-6; D gene: NA; CDR3 DNA: TGTGCCAGCAGTTTCGTTTCCCAAACGAGTGGCTGGAGCTCCTATAATTCACCCCTCCACTTT; CDR3 protein: CASSFVSQTSGWSSYNSPLHF
clone size: NA; V gene: TRBV12-5; J gene: TRBJ1-2; D gene: TRBD1; CDR3 DNA: TGTGCTAGTGGTTTGTCCGGGTCCGTGGACAGGGAAGAGGTTCAAGATGGCTACACCTTC; CDR3 protein: CASGLSGSVDREEVQDGYTF
clone size: NA; V gene: TRBV11-2; J gene: TRBJ1-2; D gene: NA; CDR3 DNA: TGTGCCAGCAGCACCCCGGCAAAGGGAAAGTATTGCGGCTACACCTTC; CDR3 protein: CASSTPAKGKYCGYTF
clone size: NA; V gene: TRBV19; J gene: TRBJ2-7; D gene: NA; CDR3 DNA: TGTGCCAGTAGACTGGGATCGGGGGGCCTTTACGAGCAGTACTTC; CDR3 protein: CASRLGSGGLYEQYF